This T cell receptor (beta chain) derives from a study of T cell repertoires in cytomegalovirus infection (dated by TCRdb to the late 2010s). Background for the entire study: Recently identified HLA-C-restricted CMV epitopes, whose presentation resists viral immunomodulation, were targeted by peptide stimulations together with well-studied HLA-B-restricted epitopes. Because public TCR beta signatures pointed to carriage of CMV infection together with the matching HLA type, the HLA type of each donor mattered for the analysis.

General study outcomes and caveats: In the ex vivo response, HLA-C-restricted CMV-specific TCR beta clonotypes were dominant, and in two of eight donors the single most frequent clonotype came from this HLA-C-restricted group. Cumulative frequency of public TCR beta family members discriminated carriers of CMV infection plus the relevant HLA type in this cohort and an independent roughly 340-donor cohort.

Per the publication, the treatment or condition label means: in vitro stimulation with specific CMV peptide epitopes to enrich CMV-specific T cells. For sequencing, an Illumina HiSeq 1500 was employed. The public reads were run again by TCRdb, first through fastp at Q25 and then through MiXCR, and only productive beta chains were kept. Identical CDR3 proteins give one entry, which carries the most common genes and DNA. In this sample the table shows around 570,000 distinct CDR3 sequences, 35% to 50% of which occur a single time. Jointly, the top ten make up more than 40% of the sample. Its CDR3 holds 14 amino acids, cysteine through phenylalanine. Here the CDR3 DNA is all that survives: 42 bases in frame from base 1. V and J are trimmed by 4 bases and 13 bases, and the gene matches miss 13 bases of the junction. CDR1 is given as SGHTA and CDR2 as FQGNSA, both from the germline V gene. A remark on this clonotype: Its antigen remains unidentified. Per-nucleotide qualities are absent, and no much larger clonotype sits a single base away.

The material sequenced was cultured PBMCs, taken from culture after CMV antigen stimulation. The clonotype originates from a human donor in good health (CMV status not recorded). Some clones in this sample may be carry-over from other donors' samples. The receptor chain draws on TRBV7-2 and TRBJ2-1; 7 nucleotides in the junction match TRBD2. The CDR3 here reads CASSSPAGGSTQFF. The DNA sequence reads TGTGCCAGCAGCTCACCCGCGGGCGGGAGCACTCAGTTCTTC.